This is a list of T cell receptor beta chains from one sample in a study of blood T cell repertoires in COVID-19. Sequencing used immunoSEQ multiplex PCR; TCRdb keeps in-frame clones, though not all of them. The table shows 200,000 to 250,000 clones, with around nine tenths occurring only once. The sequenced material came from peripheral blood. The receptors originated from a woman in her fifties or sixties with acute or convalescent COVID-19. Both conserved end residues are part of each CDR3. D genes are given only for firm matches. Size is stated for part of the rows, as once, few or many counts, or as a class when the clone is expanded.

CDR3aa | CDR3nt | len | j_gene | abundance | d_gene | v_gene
CASSARGAGLGYNEQFF | TGTGCCAGCAGCGCCCGGGGGGCCGGTCTGGGATACAATGAGCAGTTCTTC | 17 | TRBJ2-1 | - | - | TRBV9
CASSSRQSYYNEQFF | TGTGCCAGCAGTTCCCGACAGAGCTACTACAATGAGCAGTTCTTC | 15 | TRBJ2-1 | - | - | TRBV6-5
CASSLSRQTNYGYTF | TGTGCCAGCAGCTTAAGTCGACAGACTAACTATGGCTACACCTTC | 15 | TRBJ1-2 | - | - | TRBV7-8
CASSPRGDGNTIYF | TGTGCCAGTAGTCCCCGGGGGGACGGAAACACCATATATTTT | 14 | TRBJ1-3 | - | - | TRBV19
CASSLVPTGSPYEQYF | TGTGCCAGCAGCTTAGTTCCGACAGGGAGTCCCTACGAGCAGTACTTC | 16 | TRBJ2-7 | - | TRBD1 | TRBV7-8
CASSAGQGRNSPLHF | TGTGCCAGTAGTGCTGGACAGGGGAGAAATTCACCCCTCCACTTT | 15 | TRBJ1-6 | - | TRBD1 | TRBV19
CASSQVRASGANVLTF | TGCGCCAGCAGCCAAGTGAGAGCCTCTGGGGCCAACGTCCTGACTTTC | 16 | TRBJ2-6 | once | - | TRBV4-3
CASSPGQGADGREKLFF | TGTGCCAGTAGTCCCGGACAGGGGGCGGACGGGCGTGAAAAACTGTTTTTT | 17 | TRBJ1-4 | - | TRBD1 | TRBV19
CASSLAGFDYGYTF | TGCGCCAGCAGCCTCGCAGGGTTTGACTATGGCTACACCTTC | 14 | TRBJ1-2 | - | - | TRBV5-1
CASSFRLAGADTQYF | TGTGCCAGCAGCTTTCGACTAGCGGGGGCAGATACGCAGTATTTT | 15 | TRBJ2-3 | - | TRBD2 | TRBV13
CAWTLRFSYNEQFF | TGTGCCTGGACTTTGCGATTCTCCTACAATGAGCAGTTCTTC | 14 | TRBJ2-1 | few | - | TRBV30
CASSLQGAGNTIYF | TGCGCCAGCAGCTTGCAGGGGGCTGGAAACACCATATATTTT | 14 | TRBJ1-3 | - | TRBD1 | TRBV5-1
CASSVAHQGGAGELFF | TGTGCCAGCAGCGTAGCACATCAGGGCGGGGCCGGGGAGCTGTTTTTT | 16 | TRBJ2-2 | - | - | TRBV9
CASRPDIYGYTF | TGTGCCAGCAGGCCTGACATCTATGGCTACACCTTC | 12 | TRBJ1-2 | - | - | TRBV12-3/TRBV12-4
CAWGTGIYGYTF | TGTGCCTGGGGGACAGGGATCTATGGCTACACCTTC | 12 | TRBJ1-2 | - | TRBD1 | TRBV30
CASSRAQGGDIQYF | TGCGCCAGCAGCCGGGCACAGGGTGGGGACATTCAGTACTTC | 14 | TRBJ2-4 | - | - | TRBV5-1
CASSTTPRAEAFF | TGTGCCAGCAGTACGACACCAAGAGCTGAAGCTTTCTTT | 13 | TRBJ1-1 | - | - | TRBV6-5
CASSQDLRVTGELFF | TGCGCCAGCAGCCAAGATCTCCGGGTAACCGGGGAGCTGTTTTTT | 15 | TRBJ2-2 | once | - | TRBV4-3
CASSLGTGASTDTQYF | TGTGCCAGCAGCCTAGGGACAGGGGCCAGCACAGATACGCAGTATTTT | 16 | TRBJ2-3 | - | TRBD1 | TRBV5-6
CASRTGFVALDEQFF | TGCGCCAGCAGGACCGGGTTCGTTGCGCTGGATGAGCAGTTCTTC | 15 | TRBJ2-1 | - | - | TRBV5-1
CSVEDGSRGQLAFF | TGCAGCGTTGAAGATGGTTCCAGGGGGCAATTAGCTTTCTTT | 14 | TRBJ1-1 | few | TRBD1 | TRBV29-1
CASSLRQGYEQYF | TGTGCCAGCAGCCTCAGACAGGGCTACGAGCAGTACTTC | 13 | TRBJ2-7 | - | TRBD1 | TRBV13
CASSRLAGGSYNEQFF | TGTGCCAGCAGCCGACTAGCGGGGGGTTCCTACAATGAGCAGTTCTTC | 16 | TRBJ2-1 | - | TRBD2 | TRBV7-9
CASSPRLAGNTGELFF | TGTGCCAGCAGCCCGCGACTAGCGGGGAACACCGGGGAGCTGTTTTTT | 16 | TRBJ2-2 | few | TRBD2 | TRBV4-2
CASSQDEGEGYGYTF | TGCGCCAGCAGCCAAGATGAAGGGGAAGGCTATGGCTACACCTTC | 15 | TRBJ1-2 | - | - | TRBV4-1
CASSHAGRDFTDTQYF | TGCGCCAGCAGCCATGCAGGCCGGGACTTCACAGATACGCAGTATTTT | 16 | TRBJ2-3 | - | - | TRBV4-3
CASSLSKTRDRVYTQYF | TGTGCCAGCAGCTTAAGTAAAACCCGGGACAGGGTTTATACGCAGTATTTT | 17 | TRBJ2-3 | - | TRBD1 | TRBV7-6
CASSQSYRGGDEKLFF | TGTGCCAGCTCACAATCCTACAGGGGAGGTGATGAAAAACTGTTTTTT | 16 | TRBJ1-4 | - | TRBD1 | TRBV18
CASSLRLAGDTGELFF | TGTGCCAGCAGCTTACGACTAGCGGGGGACACCGGGGAGCTGTTTTTT | 16 | TRBJ2-2 | - | TRBD2 | TRBV7-6
CASSLGARGGNQPQHF | TGTGCCAGCAGCTTGGGGGCTAGGGGTGGGAATCAGCCCCAGCATTTT | 16 | TRBJ1-5 | once | - | TRBV7-6
CASSERTGKGYTF | TGTGCCAGCAGTGAACGGACAGGGAAGGGCTACACCTTC | 13 | TRBJ1-2 | - | TRBD1 | TRBV25-1
CASSPRRTEAFF | TGTGCCAGCAGCCCCAGGCGTACTGAAGCTTTCTTT | 12 | TRBJ1-1 | - | - | TRBV7-2
CASSIRDRRQETQYF | TGTGCCAGCAGTATCCGGGACAGGCGGCAAGAGACCCAGTACTTC | 15 | TRBJ2-5 | - | TRBD1 | TRBV2
CASTGQGVGTEAFF | TGTGCCAGCACTGGACAGGGCGTAGGCACTGAAGCTTTCTTT | 14 | TRBJ1-1 | - | TRBD1 | TRBV5-6
CASSLAGRSSYNSPLHF | TGTGCCAGCAGCTTAGCGGGCAGAAGCTCCTATAATTCACCCCTCCACTTT | 17 | TRBJ1-6 | - | - | TRBV7-8
CARIQVATNEKLFF | TGTGCCAGAATACAGGTTGCAACTAATGAAAAACTGTTTTTT | 14 | TRBJ1-4 | - | - | TRBV6-5
CARSLFREVIGNQPQHF | TGTGCCAGAAGCTTGTTCAGGGAAGTAATCGGCAATCAGCCCCAGCATTTT | 17 | TRBJ1-5 | - | - | TRBV5-3
CAISGSGSYGYTF | TGTGCCATCAGTGGCAGCGGGTCCTATGGCTACACCTTC | 13 | TRBJ1-2 | - | - | TRBV10-3
CSASDSLSGGTDTQYF | TGCAGTGCTAGTGATTCTCTGAGCGGGGGCACAGATACGCAGTATTTT | 16 | TRBJ2-3 | - | TRBD2 | TRBV20-1
CASSPPGQGWTEAFF | TGTGCCAGCTCACCACCGGGACAGGGGTGGACTGAAGCTTTCTTT | 15 | TRBJ1-1 | once | TRBD1 | TRBV18
CTSSQRAGQGDTGELFF | TGCACCAGCTCTCAAAGGGCCGGACAGGGGGACACCGGGGAGCTGTTTTTT | 17 | TRBJ2-2 | - | - | TRBV1
CASGQGQLNYGYTF | TGCGCCAGCGGCCAGGGACAGCTTAACTATGGCTACACCTTC | 14 | TRBJ1-2 | - | TRBD1 | TRBV5-1
CASSYVTGGYEQYF | TGTGCCAGCAGTTACGTGACAGGGGGCTACGAGCAGTACTTC | 14 | TRBJ2-7 | - | TRBD1 | TRBV6-5
CASSPQRKNTEAFF | TGTGCCAGCAGCCCTCAGCGCAAGAACACTGAAGCTTTCTTT | 14 | TRBJ1-1 | - | - | TRBV9
CASTLSRNTEAFF | TGTGCCAGCACTCTATCACGTAACACTGAAGCTTTCTTT | 13 | TRBJ1-1 | - | - | TRBV7-2
CASSLNPGVNTEAFF | TGCGCCAGCAGCTTGAACCCGGGGGTGAACACTGAAGCTTTCTTT | 15 | TRBJ1-1 | - | - | TRBV5-1
CASSTGTGFSDTQYF | TGTGCCAGCAGTACCGGGACAGGTTTTTCAGATACGCAGTATTTT | 15 | TRBJ2-3 | - | TRBD1 | TRBV6-5